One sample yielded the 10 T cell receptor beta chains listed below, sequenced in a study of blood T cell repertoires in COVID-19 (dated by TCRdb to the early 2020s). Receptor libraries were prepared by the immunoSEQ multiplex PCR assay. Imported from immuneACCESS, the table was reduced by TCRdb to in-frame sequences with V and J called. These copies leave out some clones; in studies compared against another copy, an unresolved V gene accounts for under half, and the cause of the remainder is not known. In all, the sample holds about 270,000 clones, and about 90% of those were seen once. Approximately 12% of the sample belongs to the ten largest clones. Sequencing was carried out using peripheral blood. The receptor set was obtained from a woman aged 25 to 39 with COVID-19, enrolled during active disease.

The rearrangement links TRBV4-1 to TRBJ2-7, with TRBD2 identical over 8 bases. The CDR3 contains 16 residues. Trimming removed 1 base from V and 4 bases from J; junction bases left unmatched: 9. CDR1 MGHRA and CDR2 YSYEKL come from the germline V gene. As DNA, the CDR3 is TGCGCCAGCAGCCAAGGTCTCGGCCTAGCGGGTTACGAGCAGTACTTC. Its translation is CASSQGLGLAGYEQYF.

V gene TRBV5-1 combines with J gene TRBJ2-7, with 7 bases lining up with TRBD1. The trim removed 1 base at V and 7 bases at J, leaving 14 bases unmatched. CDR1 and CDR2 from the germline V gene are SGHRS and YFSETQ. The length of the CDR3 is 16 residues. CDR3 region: CASSLSGWTGVSEQYF. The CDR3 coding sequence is TGCGCCAGCAGCTTGTCCGGGTGGACAGGAGTATCGGAGCAGTACTTC.

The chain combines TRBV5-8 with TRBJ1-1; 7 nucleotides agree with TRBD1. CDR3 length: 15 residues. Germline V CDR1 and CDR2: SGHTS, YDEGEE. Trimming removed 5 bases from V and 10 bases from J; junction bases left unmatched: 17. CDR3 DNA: TGTGCCAGCAGTTCCGGGGGTTACAGGGGAGAGGGAGCTTTCTTT. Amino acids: CASSSGGYRGEGAFF.

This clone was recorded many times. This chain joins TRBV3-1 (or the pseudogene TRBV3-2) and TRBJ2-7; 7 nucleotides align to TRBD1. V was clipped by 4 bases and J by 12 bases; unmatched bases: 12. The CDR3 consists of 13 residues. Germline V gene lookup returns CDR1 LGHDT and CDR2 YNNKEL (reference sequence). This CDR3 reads CASSPGTAIALYF. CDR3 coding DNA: TGTGCCAGCAGCCCCGGGACAGCGATTGCCCTGTACTTC.

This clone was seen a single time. Here the CDR3 DNA reads TGTGCCAGCAGCTTGCGCCGCGGGGGGGACTCCTACAATGAGCAGTTCTTC. The encoded protein is CASSLRRGGDSYNEQFF. The rearrangement joins TRBV5-8 to TRBJ2-1, with TRBD2 identical over 9 bases. The germline CDR1 and CDR2 sequences are SGHTS and YDEGEE. The CDR3 contains 17 residues. Trimming at V came to 1 base and at J to 0 bases, leaving 5 bases not matched to a gene.

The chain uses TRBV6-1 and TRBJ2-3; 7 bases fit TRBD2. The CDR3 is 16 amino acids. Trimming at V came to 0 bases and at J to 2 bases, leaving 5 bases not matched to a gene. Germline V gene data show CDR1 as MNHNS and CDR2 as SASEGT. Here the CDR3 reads CASSEAGAGITDTQYF. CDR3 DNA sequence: TGTGCCAGCAGTGAAGCGGGAGCGGGGATCACAGATACGCAGTATTTT.

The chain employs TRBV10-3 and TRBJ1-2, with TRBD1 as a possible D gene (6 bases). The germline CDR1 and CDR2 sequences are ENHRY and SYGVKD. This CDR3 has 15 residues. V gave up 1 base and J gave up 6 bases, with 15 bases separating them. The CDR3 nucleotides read TGTGCCATCAGTGAGTTTCCTGATCACAGGGATGGCTACACCTTC. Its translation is CAISEFPDHRDGYTF.

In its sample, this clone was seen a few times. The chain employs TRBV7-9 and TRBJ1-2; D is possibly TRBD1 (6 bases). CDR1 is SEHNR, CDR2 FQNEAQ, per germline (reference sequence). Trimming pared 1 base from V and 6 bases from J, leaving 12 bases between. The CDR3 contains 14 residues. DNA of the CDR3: TGTGCCAGCAGCTTAGTGAGGGCAGGGGATGGCTACACCTTC. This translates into CASSLVRAGDGYTF. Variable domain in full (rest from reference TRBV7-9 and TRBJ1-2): DTGVSQNPRHKITKRGQNVTFRCDPISEHNRLYWYRQTLGQGPEFLTYFQNEAQLEKSRLLSDRFSAERPKGSFSTLEIQRTEQGDSAMYLCASSLVRAGDGYTFGSGTRLTVV.

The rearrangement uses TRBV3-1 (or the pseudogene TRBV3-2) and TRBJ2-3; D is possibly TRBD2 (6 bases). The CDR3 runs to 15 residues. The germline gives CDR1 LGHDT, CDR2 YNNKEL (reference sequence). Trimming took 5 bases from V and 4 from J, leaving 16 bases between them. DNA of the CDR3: TGTGCCAGCAGCGCGGAACTAGCAGTTCCAGATACGCAGTATTTT. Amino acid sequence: CASSAELAVPDTQYF.

The CDR3 loop is CASSLIGEGGYTF. The CDR3 coding sequence is TGCGCCAGCAGCTTGATCGGGGAGGGTGGCTACACCTTC. The chain combines TRBV5-1 with TRBJ1-2; no clear D gene. The CDR3 extends over 13 amino acids. Looked up from germline, CDR1 is SGHRS and CDR2 is YFSETQ. V shed 1 base and J shed 7 bases, with 11 bases lying between them.